This T cell receptor (beta chain) comes out of a study of T cell responses to AZD1222 COVID-19 vaccine. This CDR3 contains 16 residues. Trimming cost V 6 bases and J 1 base; bases outside gene matches: 3. CDR1 and CDR2 (germline): ENHRY, SYGVKD. Findings and caveats of the study: Sampled repertoires all dated from after the peak T cell response.

Assay used: immunoSEQ multiplex PCR; TCRdb lists only in-frame clones, some missing. The sample has more than 100,000 clones, about 90% seen once; the top ten hold 6.5% to 9%. In regard to this clone: Its antigen is unknown.

The source is an adult in good health. This material consisted of peripheral blood, taken on day 0 of AZD1222 vaccination. The genes are TRBV10-3 and TRBJ2-1, with 13 bases that match TRBD2. CDR3 coding DNA: TGTGCCATCAGAGGGACTAGCGGGAAGTCCTACAATGAGCAGTTCTTC. Amino acid sequence: CAIRGTSGKSYNEQFF.